Listed here are 5 T cell receptor beta chains from one sample, sequenced in a study of T cell clones after liver transplantation. Sequenced by immunoSEQ multiplex PCR; TCRdb stores in-frame clones only, minus some. Counted here are roughly 49,000 clones, 65% to 80% occurring once; the ten biggest clones make up 9.5% to 10%. This specimen was CD4+ T cells from blood, taken approximately 54 months after liver transplant. The receptor set was obtained from a human patient who received a liver transplant. Some T cells may possibly be graft donor cells.

V and J are TRBV30 and TRBJ2-7, with TRBD1 matching 8 bases. V was pared by 5 bases and J by 2 bases, with 8 bases of the junction left unmatched. The CDR3 loop spans 14 amino acids. Per the germline V gene, CDR1 is GTSNPN and CDR2 is SVGIG (reference sequence). CDR3 bases: TGTGCCTGGGGGAGGACAGGGTGGACCTACGAGCAGTACTTC. This codes for CAWGRTGWTYEQYF.

V and J are TRBV5-6 and TRBJ2-5; TRBD2 matches 8 bases. This CDR3 contains 15 residues. CDR1 and CDR2 (germline): SGHDT, YYEEEE. Trimming at V came to 6 bases and at J to 2 bases, leaving 9 bases not matched to a gene. For the CDR3, the DNA is TGTGCCAGCACCGGAGGAGCGGGGGTTCAAGAGACCCAGTACTTC. This encodes CASTGGAGVQETQYF.

The chain carries TRBV19 and TRBJ1-5, with D perhaps TRBD1 (6 bases). V was cut by 5 bases and J by 1 base, with 18 bases left in between. This CDR3 comprises 17 residues. The V gene's germline CDR1 is LNHDA and CDR2 SQIVND (reference sequence). CDR3 sequence reads: CASSLMGGRLSNQPQHF. CDR3 coding DNA: TGTGCCAGTAGTCTCATGGGGGGCAGGTTAAGCAATCAGCCCCAGCATTTT.

This rearrangement joins TRBV5-6 to TRBJ1-2; the D gene is possibly TRBD1 (6 bases). The CDR3 runs to 14 residues. The germline V gene has CDR1 SGHDT and CDR2 YYEEEE. The ends were cut back, 4 bases at V and 2 bases at J, with 12 bases in the middle. CDR3 in DNA: TGTGCCAGCAGCGCCACAGGGCCCAACTATGGCTACACCTTC. Protein product: CASSATGPNYGYTF.

This clone was seen a few times. The chain has TRBV29-1 and TRBJ2-3; 9 bases are a match to TRBD1. The CDR3 length is 14 residues. Germline loops: CDR1 SQVTM, CDR2 ANQGSEA. J gave up 4 bases and V 8 bases, and 10 bases lay outside the gene matches. The CDR3 nucleotides read TGCAGCATTCACCGACAGGGGGAGGCAGATACGCAGTATTTT. Translated: CSIHRQGEADTQYF.